These 26 T cell receptor beta chains were all obtained from the same sample, sequenced in a study of T cell responses to AZD1222 COVID-19 vaccine. Produced via immunoSEQ multiplex PCR; TCRdb's table is partial and in-frame only. The sample shows approximately 91,000 clones, roughly 88% of them seen only once. The material sequenced was peripheral blood, taken on day 0 of AZD1222 vaccination. The receptor set was obtained from an adult in good health.

Concerning this clone: This same CDR3 is encoded by further DNA sequences in the sample. This chain connects TRBV5-1 to TRBJ1-5; TRBD1 is a possible D gene (5 bases). Germline V gene data show CDR1 as SGHRS and CDR2 as YFSETQ. Trimming removed 3 bases at V and 5 bases at J, with 12 bases between. The CDR3 has 14 amino acids. In DNA, the CDR3 is TGCGCCAGCAGCTCGGGGCAGGGTGATCAGCCCCAGCATTTT. It specifies CASSSGQGDQPQHF.

The genes are TRBV6-1 and TRBJ2-5, with 7 nucleotides matching TRBD2. Germline-derived CDR1 and CDR2 are MNHNS and SASEGT. Losses at the gene ends were 3 bases for V and 0 bases for J; bases not matched to a gene: 4. This CDR3 spans 15 amino acids. The chain's CDR3 is CASSEPGLNQETQYF. CDR3 nucleotides: TGTGCCAGCAGTGAGCCGGGACTAAACCAAGAGACCCAGTACTTC.

The V and J genes are TRBV5-8 and TRBJ2-5; tentative D call: TRBD2 (6 bases). The CDR3 contains 17 residues. Looked up from germline, CDR1 is SGHTS and CDR2 is YDEGEE. Trimming stripped 0 bases from V and 5 bases from J, with 20 bases between. CDR3 loop: CASSLAIRAGLRETQYF. DNA of the CDR3: TGTGCCAGCAGCTTGGCCATCAGGGCGGGGCTCCGGGAGACCCAGTACTTC.

The chain combines TRBV25-1 with TRBJ2-6; a possible D gene is TRBD2 (7 bases). Trimming took 1 base from V and 1 from J, leaving 14 bases between them. The CDR3 is 18 amino acids. CDR1 and CDR2 from the germline V gene are MGHDK and SYGVNS. For the CDR3, the DNA is TGTGCCAGCAGTGAATTCGGGGGCGGGGGTTCTGGGGCCAACGTCCTGACTTTC. Translation gives CASSEFGGGGSGANVLTF.

The chain has TRBV9 and TRBJ1-2, with no clear D. The V end lost 4 bases, the J end lost 4 bases, and 14 bases lay between the germline ends. Germline loops: CDR1 SGDLS, CDR2 YYNGEE. The CDR3 length is 14 residues. The CDR3 nucleotides read TGTGCCAGCAGCCCCTCGGGCAGGATCTATGGCTACACCTTC. Translation gives CASSPSGRIYGYTF. The whole variable domain, remainder taken from reference TRBV9 and TRBJ1-2, is DSGVTQTPKHLITATGQRVTLRCSPRSGDLSVYWYQQSLDQGLQFLIQYYNGEERAKGNILERFSAQQFPDLHSELNLSSLELGDSALYFCASSPSGRIYGYTFGSGTRLTVV.

The gene calls are TRBV9 and TRBJ2-6; 9 nucleotides match TRBD1. The V segment lost 3 bases and the J segment 0 bases; nucleotides outside the gene matches: 7. The length of the CDR3 is 18 residues. Germline assignment: CDR1 SGDLS and CDR2 YYNGEE. The CDR3 is CASSGYRGPLSGANVLTF. CDR3 coding DNA: TGTGCCAGCAGCGGTTACAGGGGGCCCCTCTCTGGGGCCAACGTCCTGACTTTC.

The count of this clone is one. The chain employs TRBV30 and TRBJ1-5, with 8 bases identical to TRBD1. V was clipped by 3 bases and J by 6 bases; unmatched bases: 4. Germline CDR1 is GTSNPN and CDR2 is SVGIG (reference sequence). The CDR3 is 13 amino acids. The CDR3 bases are TGTGCCTGGAGGACAGGGGATGGTCAGCCCCAGCATTTT. Protein sequence: CAWRTGDGQPQHF.

The chain uses TRBV4-1 and TRBJ1-2, with D maybe TRBD1 (5 bases). V dropped 1 base and J dropped 4 bases, with 10 bases sitting between them. The germline gives CDR1 MGHRA, CDR2 YSYEKL. The CDR3 has 14 residues. For the CDR3, the DNA is TGCGCCAGCAGCCAAGGCAGGGCCGGCTATGGCTACACCTTC. Its translation: CASSQGRAGYGYTF.

The rearrangement links TRBV5-1 to TRBJ2-2; maybe TRBD1 (6 bases). Germline CDR1 reads SGHRS; CDR2 reads YFSETQ. V was pared by 3 bases and J by 0 bases, with 12 bases between. The CDR3 consists of 16 residues. The CDR3 protein is CASSSRGNSNTGELFF. The CDR3 coding sequence is TGCGCCAGCAGCTCCAGGGGTAATTCGAACACCGGGGAGCTGTTTTTT.

The V gene is TRBV19, the J gene TRBJ2-5, with D possibly being TRBD2 (6 bases). The CDR3 is made up of 14 amino acids. Between the trimmed V and J ends, which lost 4 bases and 4 bases, there was a span of 13 bases. Germline V CDR1 and CDR2: LNHDA, SQIVND (reference sequence). The CDR3 coding sequence is TGTGCCAGTAGTACCGGACTGGGGGGAGAGACCCAGTACTTC. It encodes CASSTGLGGETQYF. Filled out from reference TRBV19 and TRBJ2-5, the complete variable domain reads DGGITQSPKYLFRKEGQNVTLSCEQNLNHDAMYWYRQDPGQGLRLIYYSQIVNDFQKGDIAEGYSVSREKKESFPLTVTSAQKNPTAFYLCASSTGLGGETQYFGPGTRLLVL.

The V gene is TRBV7-2, the J gene TRBJ2-3; tentative D call: TRBD2 (5 bases). CDR3 size: 15 residues. Germline CDR1 SGHTA, CDR2 FQGNSA. V gave up 5 bases and J gave up 2 bases, with 14 bases separating them. CDR3 nucleotides: TGTGCCAGCAGCCAAGCCGGGGTCCCCACAGATACGCAGTATTTT. Its protein is CASSQAGVPTDTQYF.

This clone was found once. V gene TRBV15 combines with J gene TRBJ1-6; D remains unclear. Germline V gene lookup returns CDR1 LNHNV and CDR2 YYDKDF (reference sequence). CDR3 size: 15 residues. Trimming shortened V by 1 base and J by 3 bases, and 7 bases separated the two germline ends. As DNA, the CDR3 is TGTGCCACCAGCAGAGCGGGAATCTATAATTCACCCCTCCACTTT. It is translated as CATSRAGIYNSPLHF.

The chain carries TRBV6-1 and TRBJ2-2; D is uncertain. The germline V gene has CDR1 MNHNS and CDR2 SASEGT. V was pared by 3 bases and J by 4 bases, with 6 bases between. The CDR3 contains 13 residues. The CDR3 spells CASSDIGTGELFF. CDR3 nucleotide sequence: TGTGCCAGCAGTGATATCGGCACCGGGGAGCTGTTTTTT.

This chain uses TRBV19 with TRBJ1-1; 12 nucleotides line up with TRBD1. Trimming at V came to 4 bases and at J to 4 bases, leaving 7 bases not matched to a gene. Germline V gene lookup returns CDR1 LNHDA and CDR2 SQIVND (reference sequence). The CDR3 has 16 residues. The CDR3 DNA is TGTGCCAGTAGTACCCGGGACAGGGGGCGTGGCACTGAAGCTTTCTTT. Protein product: CASSTRDRGRGTEAFF.

The V call is TRBV7-2, the J call TRBJ2-5; TRBD2 aligns across 10 bases. V dropped 5 bases and J dropped 0; count of bases not matched to a gene: 6. Per the germline V gene, CDR1 is SGHTA and CDR2 is FQGNSA. CDR3 length: 16 residues. The CDR3 protein is CASSPNGLADQETQYF. In nucleotides, the CDR3 is TGTGCCAGCAGCCCTAACGGACTAGCGGACCAAGAGACCCAGTACTTC.

The chain recombines TRBV27 with TRBJ2-7, with D possibly being TRBD1 or TRBD2 (6 bases each). Trimming shortened V by 5 bases and J by 2 bases, and 16 bases separated the two germline ends. Germline assignment: CDR1 MNHEY and CDR2 SMNVEV (reference sequence). The CDR3 covers 15 residues. CDR3 DNA: TGTGCCAGCAGTCCCCATGGGGGGCCCACCTACGAGCAGTACTTC. It translates to CASSPHGGPTYEQYF.

V gene TRBV6-5 combines with J gene TRBJ1-5; TRBD1 is a possible D gene (6 bases). The V end was cut by 6 bases, the J end by 1 base, with 13 bases between. Looked up from germline, CDR1 is MNHEY and CDR2 is SVGAGI. This CDR3 has 15 residues. The CDR3 bases are TGTGCCAGCAGCTACGTAGGGGGGAGCAATCAGCCCCAGCATTTT. It translates to CASSYVGGSNQPQHF.

The chain is built from TRBV18 and TRBJ2-3; D ambiguous. V dropped 5 bases and J dropped 5 bases, with 11 bases sitting between them. Germline V lookup: CDR1 KGHSH, CDR2 LQKENI. This CDR3 is built from 13 residues. CDR3 coding DNA: TGTGCCAGCTCAAGGACCCTAGGAGATACGCAGTATTTT. It codes for CASSRTLGDTQYF.

The chain links TRBV10-1 to TRBJ1-1; tentatively, D is TRBD1 (6 bases). Deletions cut 2 bases from V and 2 bases from J, with 18 bases between. Per germline, CDR1 WNHNN and CDR2 SYGVQD (reference sequence). This CDR3 contains 17 residues. CDR3 loop: CASSEGQTGTPNTEAFF. The CDR3 DNA reads as TGCGCCAGCAGTGAGGGACAAACCGGGACACCCAACACTGAAGCTTTCTTT.

This clone was seen more than once but under ten times. The chain carries TRBV5-1 and TRBJ2-7; D is possibly TRBD2 (6 bases). Trimming pared 5 bases from V and 4 bases from J, leaving 19 bases between. This CDR3 is built from 15 residues. Per germline, CDR1 SGHRS and CDR2 YFSETQ. CDR3 sequence reads: CASRPYLGGVYEQYF. The DNA for the CDR3 is TGCGCCAGCAGACCCTACCTAGGCGGGGTTTACGAGCAGTACTTC.

V and J are TRBV30 and TRBJ2-7; no definite D call. CDR1 GTSNPN and CDR2 SVGIG come from the germline V gene (reference sequence). The CDR3 consists of 12 residues. V was clipped by 3 bases and J by 2 bases, with 8 bases between them. The CDR3 nucleotides read TGTGCCTGGAGGGTAGGGACCTACGAGCAGTACTTC. Its translation is CAWRVGTYEQYF.

The chain combines TRBV6-5 with TRBJ2-2; weak D call: TRBD1 (6 bases). The V gene's germline CDR1 is MNHEY and CDR2 SVGAGI. The CDR3 loop spans 14 amino acids. Trimming stripped 11 bases from V and 0 bases from J, with 13 bases between. The CDR3 bases are TGTGCCTCTAAAAAGGGGGCGAACACCGGGGAGCTGTTTTTT. This encodes CASKKGANTGELFF.

V gene TRBV6-5 combines with J gene TRBJ2-2, with a tentative D call TRBD1 (5 bases). The CDR3 extends over 15 amino acids. V lost 6 bases and J lost 5, with 16 bases in between. Per the germline V gene, CDR1 is MNHEY and CDR2 is SVGAGI. In DNA, the CDR3 is TGTGCCAGCAGATCCACAGGCTCAGGGACCGGGGAGCTGTTTTTT. As protein: CASRSTGSGTGELFF.

This rearrangement joins TRBV6-6 to TRBJ2-2, with a possible D match to TRBD2 (6 bases). The V gene lost 4 bases and the J gene lost 0 bases, with 12 bases spanning the gap. This CDR3 spans 16 amino acids. CDR1 and CDR2 from the germline V gene are MNHNY and SVGAGI (reference sequence). CDR3 DNA: TGTGCCAGCAGTTCCATTTGGGGGGCGAACACCGGGGAGCTGTTTTTT. Encoded protein: CASSSIWGANTGELFF.

The CDR3 nucleotides are TGTGCCAGTAGTATCATGGGGGGGCCAACCTACGAGCAGTACTTC. The encoded protein is CASSIMGGPTYEQYF. The chain couples TRBV19 to TRBJ2-7, with D maybe TRBD2 (7 bases). This CDR3 comprises 15 residues. V lost 3 bases, J lost 2 bases, and 14 bases lay in between. Germline CDR1 LNHDA, CDR2 SQIVND (reference sequence).

Points on this clone: Other DNA sequences in this sample translate to the same CDR3. The V and J genes are TRBV12-3 or TRBV12-4 and TRBJ1-1, with TRBD1 as a possible D gene (5 bases). The CDR3 is 13 residues long. The V gene lost 3 bases and the J gene lost 2 bases, with 7 bases spanning the gap. The CDR3 protein is CASSLQGNTEAFF. CDR3 in DNA: TGTGCCAGCAGTTTGCAGGGTAACACTGAAGCTTTCTTT.